This is a list of T cell receptor beta chains from one sample in a study of blood T cells in healthy people across ages. TCRdb used MiXCR to reprocess the 5' RACE reads, holding one entry per CDR3 protein. The sample contains 1.5 million or so distinct CDR3 sequences, roughly 45% of which appear only once. The sample consisted of blood. The receptors come from a woman under 30 in good health. Each CDR3 is given with its conserved first and last residue. D genes are given only for firm matches. Size values are once, few and many counts, or a class for expanded clones, and some rows have none.

TRBJ2-3 | TRBV20-1 | - | - | CSARDSGQRGVDTQYF | TGCAGTGCTAGAGATTCCGGACAAAGGGGGGTAGATACGCAGTATTTT
TRBJ2-3 | TRBV28 | - | - | CASRSRDLRPSLGTQYF | TGTGCCAGCAGGAGCCGGGACCTACGACCCTCCTTAGGAACGCAGTATTTT
TRBJ1-2 | TRBV27 | - | - | CASSPRDTVGYTF | TGTGCCAGCAGTCCTCGGGACACGGTGGGCTACACCTTC
TRBJ2-3 | TRBV11-2 | - | few | CASSLGGRVTDTQYF | TGTGCCAGCAGCTTAGGTGGCAGGGTCACAGATACGCAGTATTTT
TRBJ1-5 | TRBV20-1 | - | - | CSAHTSLSNQPQHF | TGCAGTGCCCACACATCCCTTAGCAATCAGCCCCAGCATTTT
TRBJ2-3 | TRBV28 | TRBD2 | many | CASSPPSGLTDTQYF | TGTGCCAGCAGTCCTCCTAGCGGGCTCACAGATACGCAGTATTTT
TRBJ2-7 | TRBV10-1 | - | - | CASSESLGSYEQYF | TGCGCCAGCAGTGAGTCGTTAGGATCCTACGAGCAGTACTTC
TRBJ2-7 | TRBV4-1 | TRBD2 | - | CACSQVGGSGTYEQYF | TGCGCCTGCAGCCAAGTGGGCGGGAGTGGGACCTACGAGCAGTACTTC
TRBJ1-2 | TRBV10-3 | TRBD1 | once | CAITGGTGRYTF | TGTGCCATCACAGGGGGGACAGGGCGCTACACCTTC
TRBJ2-5 | TRBV10-3 | TRBD2 | few | CAISERSRVIAGATKETQYF | TGTGCCATCAGTGAGAGATCGAGGGTGATAGCGGGGGCTACTAAAGAGACCCAGTACTTC
TRBJ2-3 | TRBV11-2 | TRBD2 | - | CASSVLAGSGTDTQYF | TGTGCCAGCAGCGTCCTAGCGGGATCGGGGACAGATACGCAGTATTTT
TRBJ2-7 | TRBV6-1 | - | few | CASSDLPDSWVEQYF | TGTGCCAGCAGTGACTTACCCGACTCGTGGGTCGAGCAGTACTTC
TRBJ2-7 | TRBV30 | TRBD2 | few | CAWSLTSGEQYF | TGTGCCTGGAGTCTTACTAGCGGCGAGCAGTACTTC
TRBJ2-7 | TRBV12-3/TRBV12-4 | - | - | CASSFRAVYNEQYF | TGTGCCAGCAGTTTCCGTGCCGTCTACAATGAGCAGTACTTC
TRBJ2-7 | TRBV6-5 | - | - | CASSGGMAPREQYF | TGTGCCAGCAGTGGGGGGATGGCCCCCCGCGAGCAGTACTTC
TRBJ2-5 | TRBV12-3/TRBV12-4 | - | few | CASIAPNQETQYF | TGTGCCAGCATTGCCCCGAATCAAGAGACCCAGTACTTC